This T cell receptor beta chain was profiled in a study of regulatory T cells in long-lasting Graves disease. The wider study: Less than 3 months of antithyroid drugs had been taken by newly diagnosed Graves' patients. Study-wide results and limits: Newly diagnosed patients had higher TCR diversity than persistent Graves' patients did. A greater number of public clonotypes (around 3,000) was shared by persistent patients than by new patients (around 1,000).

Concerning this clonotype: Its target is not known.

The CDR3 is made up of 15 amino acids. Germline V lookup: CDR1 SGHRS, CDR2 YFSETQ. Trimming left V 0 bases short and J 7 bases short, with 13 bases between. Building the TCR beta libraries relied on iRepertoire HTBI primers, and CDR3 regions underwent Arm-PCR. From the multiplex PCR reads, TCRdb called clonotypes with MiXCR, one entry per CDR3 protein. The top ten clones hold about 20% of a sample with roughly 420,000 distinct CDR3 sequences, about 16% of them seen once. Time point given: newly diagnosed GD, antithyroid drugs for less than 3 months. PBMCs were the source of the RNA used for TCR sequencing.

This rearrangement joins TRBV5-1 to TRBJ1-4; D possibly corresponds to TRBD1 (5 bases). This TCR derives from a female donor with Graves disease. The specimen was peripheral blood mononuclear cells (PBMCs), collected at new diagnosis, from a patient treated with antithyroid drugs. CDR3 bases: TGCGCCAGCAGCTTGGCCACGGGGGAGGGTGAAAAACTGTTTTTT. Residues: CASSLATGEGEKLFF.